The 5 T cell receptor beta chains below all came from one sample that was sequenced in a study of graft-versus-host responses after intestinal transplantation. Produced via immunoSEQ multiplex PCR; TCRdb's table is partial and in-frame only. The sample comprises about 50,000 clones, 84% of which are singletons, and 0.35% to 0.55% rests with the top ten. Which antigens these TCRs recognize remains unknown. This sample comprised unstimulated CD4+ T cells sorted from spleen or lymph node cells, obtained before transplant. Every receptor here comes from a human donor who was the organ donor for an intestinal transplant.

V gene TRBV4-3 combines with J gene TRBJ2-1; D might be TRBD1 or TRBD2, each matching 6 bases. V was cut by 2 bases and J by 1 base, with 12 bases left in between. The germline gives CDR1 LGHNA, CDR2 YSLEER. The CDR3 has 16 residues. For the CDR3, the DNA is TGCGCCAGCAGCCAATACCGGGGGACATCCTACAATGAGCAGTTCTTC. Amino acids: CASSQYRGTSYNEQFF.

This clone was counted a few times. The V and J genes are TRBV6-1 and TRBJ1-1, with D tentatively TRBD1 (5 bases). The CDR3 runs to 14 residues. Between the trimmed V and J ends, which lost 4 bases and 3 bases, there was a span of 12 bases. Looked up from germline, CDR1 is MNHNS and CDR2 is SASEGT. CDR3 nucleotide sequence: TGTGCCAGCAGTGTTTTAGGGGCCGACACTGAAGCTTTCTTT. Translation: CASSVLGADTEAFF.

The rearrangement uses TRBV18 and TRBJ1-4, with 8 bases aligning to TRBD1. Losses at the gene ends were 2 bases for V and 7 bases for J; bases not matched to a gene: 6. CDR1 KGHSH and CDR2 LQKENI come from the germline V gene. CDR3 length equals 15 residues. CDR3 region: CASSPSTGAGEKLFF. The CDR3 nucleotides are TGTGCCAGCTCACCATCGACAGGGGCGGGTGAAAAACTGTTTTTT.

This clone has just one count. This chain connects TRBV28 to TRBJ2-7; 9 bases fit TRBD1. CDR1 is MDHEN and CDR2 is SYDVKM in the germline V gene. The J segment lost 4 bases and the V segment lost 5 bases, leaving 6 bases of the junction unmatched. The CDR3 length is 14 residues. CDR3 residues: CASSGTGLLYEQYF. The CDR3 region has the DNA TGTGCCAGCAGTGGGACAGGGCTATTGTACGAGCAGTACTTC.

Written as DNA, the CDR3 is TGTGCCAGCGGGTGGGGCGGAGAGACCCAGTACTTC. Its translation: CASGWGGETQYF. V is TRBV11-3 and J is TRBJ2-5, with TRBD1 as a possible D gene (5 bases). Germline-derived CDR1 and CDR2 are SGHNT and YENEEA. The V end was cut by 8 bases, the J end by 4 bases, with 11 bases between. There are 12 residues in the CDR3.